Below are 28 T cell receptor beta chains sequenced from a single sample in a study of STAT5B mutations in CD4+ large granular lymphocyte leukemia (dated by TCRdb to between 2020 and 2023). Libraries were made using the immunoSEQ multiplex PCR assay. The table was pulled from immuneACCESS by TCRdb, which kept in-frame rearrangements only. Such tables lose some clones; where checked, under half of the loss comes from unresolved V genes, and the rest has no known cause. This sample holds some 40,000 clones; 75% to 85% were observed only once. 1% to 1.5% of the sample belongs to the ten largest clones. Sample: CD4+ T cells from blood buffy coats. Every receptor here comes from a human donor in good health.

V gene TRBV2 combines with J gene TRBJ1-5; possible D gene TRBD1, 6 bases. V was pared by 3 bases and J by 2 bases, with 11 bases between. The CDR3 length is 15 residues. Germline assignment: CDR1 SNHLY and CDR2 FYNNEI. In nucleotides, the CDR3 is TGTGCCAGCAGTGAGGGGGGGCTCGGCAATCAGCCCCAGCATTTT. Residues: CASSEGGLGNQPQHF.

The chain links TRBV27 to TRBJ1-2, with 9 bases lining up with TRBD1. Per germline, CDR1 MNHEY and CDR2 SMNVEV (reference sequence). V lost 6 bases to trimming and J lost 6 bases; unmatched junction nucleotides: 5. The CDR3 sequence is 13 residues long. The CDR3 region has the DNA TGTGCCAGCAGACTACAGGGGGCGCATGGCTACACCTTC. Its translation: CASRLQGAHGYTF.

This chain connects TRBV10-1 to TRBJ2-4; TRBD2 matches 12 bases. The V and J ends lost 3 bases and 0 bases, in that order; junction bases with no gene match: 15. CDR1 is WNHNN and CDR2 is SYGVQD in the germline V gene (reference sequence). The length of the CDR3 is 21 residues. The CDR3 coding sequence is TGCGCCAGCAGTGACCCTAAACTAGCGGGAGGAAGGGAGTTAGCCAAAAACATTCAGTACTTC. Its translation is CASSDPKLAGGRELAKNIQYF.

The chain uses TRBV5-6 and TRBJ2-5, with a possible D match to TRBD2 (5 bases). Deletions cut 4 bases from V and 5 bases from J, with 12 bases between. Germline assignment: CDR1 SGHDT and CDR2 YYEEEE. This CDR3 is built from 13 residues. CDR3 nucleotides: TGTGCCAGCAGCCGCCCCGAGCGGGAGACCCAGTACTTC. This codes for CASSRPERETQYF.

CDR3 coding DNA: TGTGCCTGGAGAGGGTTGGACAGACGGGCAACTAATGAAAAACTGTTTTTT. The encoded protein is CAWRGLDRRATNEKLFF. The chain carries TRBV30 and TRBJ1-4; D is perhaps TRBD1 (6 bases). Trimming cost V 3 bases and J 0 bases, with 17 bases left between them. Germline V gene sequence: CDR1 GTSNPN, CDR2 SVGIG (reference sequence). The CDR3 loop spans 17 amino acids.

The chain combines TRBV5-1 with TRBJ2-1, with 9 bases matching TRBD2. With V trimmed by 0 bases and J by 8 bases, 15 bases remained unmatched. The CDR3 is 18 residues long. The V gene's germline CDR1 is SGHRS and CDR2 YFSETQ. CDR3: CASSLEGLARQPVDEQFF. The CDR3 coding sequence is TGCGCCAGCAGCTTGGAAGGACTAGCGCGCCAACCGGTGGATGAGCAGTTCTTC. Using reference TRBV5-1 and TRBJ2-1 for the parts outside the CDR3, the full variable domain is KAGVTQTPRYLIKTRGQQVTLSCSPISGHRSVSWYQQTPGQGLQFLFEYFSETQRNKGNFPGRFSGRQFSNSRSEMNVSTLELGDSALYLCASSLEGLARQPVDEQFFGPGTRLTVL.

The chain links TRBV30 to TRBJ1-5, with 8 bases fitting TRBD1. CDR3 length equals 17 residues. The germline gives CDR1 GTSNPN, CDR2 SVGIG (reference sequence). V lost 2 bases and J lost 1; bases outside the gene matches: 10. The CDR3 DNA sequence: TGTGCCTGGAGTCCGGCAGGGGGCGAAGGAAGCAATCAGCCCCAGCATTTT. It is translated as CAWSPAGGEGSNQPQHF.

The chain employs TRBV10-3 and TRBJ2-1, with 7 bases matching TRBD1. Losses at the gene ends were 2 bases for V and 8 bases for J; bases not matched to a gene: 9. The CDR3 loop spans 15 amino acids. Looked up from germline, CDR1 is ENHRY and CDR2 is SYGVKD. The chain's CDR3 is CAISEQGTEGDEQFF. CDR3 coding DNA: TGTGCCATCAGTGAGCAAGGGACAGAAGGTGATGAGCAGTTCTTC.

The chain uses TRBV6-1 and TRBJ1-2; D call uncertain. V gave up 8 bases and J gave up 5 bases, with 12 bases separating them. The CDR3 is made up of 12 amino acids. Germline CDR1 is MNHNS and CDR2 is SASEGT. Here the CDR3 DNA reads TGTGCCAGCGATGAAGAGGTGTATGGCTACACCTTC. Translation: CASDEEVYGYTF.

The chain links TRBV7-2 to TRBJ1-1; no clear D. The CDR3 consists of 14 residues. V lost 5 bases to trimming and J lost 0 bases, with 10 bases between them. From germline, CDR1 is SGHTA and CDR2 FQGNSA. This CDR3 reads CASSLRTLNTEAFF. CDR3 nucleotides: TGTGCCAGCAGCCTCAGGACCCTGAACACTGAAGCTTTCTTT.

The chain has TRBV7-3 and TRBJ1-1, with unresolved D. This CDR3 comprises 13 residues. The V gene's germline CDR1 is SGHTA and CDR2 FQGTGA. The V end lost 0 bases, the J end lost 1 base, and 3 bases lay between the germline ends. The CDR3 coding sequence is TGTGCCAGCAGCTTAACCGGGAACACTGAAGCTTTCTTT. Translated: CASSLTGNTEAFF.

The rearrangement joins TRBV28 to TRBJ2-1; TRBD2 agrees at 7 bases. J gave up 3 bases and V 5 bases, and 7 bases lay outside the gene matches. This CDR3 is built from 15 residues. Germline V gives CDR1 MDHEN, CDR2 SYDVKM. The CDR3: CASSPLSGGYNEQFF. The CDR3 DNA sequence: TGTGCCAGCAGTCCCCTATCGGGGGGCTACAATGAGCAGTTCTTC. The variable domain in full, with the rest retrieved from reference TRBV28 and TRBJ2-1, is DVKVTQSSRYLVKRTGEKVFLECVQDMDHENMFWYRQDPGLGLRLIYFSYDVKMKEKGDIPEGYSVSREKKERFSLILESASTNQTSMYLCASSPLSGGYNEQFFGPGTRLTVL.

This chain links TRBV30 with TRBJ2-5; 9 bases are shared with TRBD1. The better agreement between TRBJ2-7 and the DNA end casts doubt on the J call. This CDR3 spans 14 amino acids. Germline CDR1 and CDR2: GTSNPN and SVGIG (reference sequence). The CDR3 bases are TGTGCCTGGAGTGGAGGGACAGGGACTTACGAGCAGTACTTC. This sequence encodes CAWSGGTGTYEQYF.

The gene calls are TRBV29-1 and TRBJ1-1, with D possibly TRBD1 on 5 matching bases. The germline gives CDR1 SQVTM, CDR2 ANQGSEA. Trimming left V 4 bases short and J 4 bases short, with 13 bases between. This CDR3 contains 13 residues. The CDR3 region has the DNA TGCAGCGTTGGAGGGGACGGCGGCACTGAAGCTTTCTTT. It translates to CSVGGDGGTEAFF.

V and J are TRBV15 and TRBJ1-4; D possibly corresponds to TRBD1 (6 bases). Germline V gene data show CDR1 as LNHNV and CDR2 as YYDKDF (reference sequence). This CDR3 comprises 14 residues. Trimming stripped 1 base from V and 8 bases from J, with 11 bases between. CDR3 in DNA: TGTGCCACCAGCAGAGTAGGGGGTGGGGAAAAACTGTTTTTT. Translated, it gives CATSRVGGGEKLFF.

This clone showed up just once. The chain combines TRBV9 with TRBJ2-5; D is ambiguous. Germline CDR1 is SGDLS and CDR2 is YYNGEE. This CDR3 spans 15 amino acids. V was pared by 0 bases and J by 5 bases, with 14 bases between. CDR3 DNA sequence: TGTGCCAGCAGCGTAGCCCCGGCAGGAAGGGAGACCCAGTACTTC. It specifies CASSVAPAGRETQYF.

J is TRBJ1-5 and V is TRBV18; a possible D gene is TRBD1 (6 bases). Germline CDR1 and CDR2: KGHSH and LQKENI. The length of the CDR3 is 16 residues. Trimming shortened V by 0 bases and J by 3 bases, and 12 bases separated the two germline ends. The CDR3 protein is CASSPPTGGHNQPQHF. CDR3 DNA: TGTGCCAGCTCACCACCTACCGGGGGCCACAATCAGCCCCAGCATTTT.

This chain connects TRBV5-1 to TRBJ2-6; the D gene could be TRBD1 or TRBD2 (5 bases each). The CDR3 is 17 residues long. Trimming stripped 5 bases from V and 2 bases from J, with 17 bases between. CDR1 and CDR2 from the germline V gene are SGHRS and YFSETQ. CDR3 in amino acids: CASRPIGGIAGANVLTF. The DNA of the CDR3 is TGCGCCAGCAGACCCATTGGGGGAATAGCTGGGGCCAACGTCCTGACTTTC.

The chain employs TRBV7-9 and TRBJ1-1; D ambiguous. Per germline, CDR1 SEHNR and CDR2 FQNEAQ (reference sequence). Trimming pared 1 base from V and 1 base from J, leaving 10 bases between. This CDR3 is 15 amino acids long. The CDR3 spells CASSLVELSNTEAFF. The CDR3, as DNA: TGTGCCAGCAGCTTAGTGGAGCTATCGAACACTGAAGCTTTCTTT.

V gene TRBV5-1 combines with J gene TRBJ1-6; a weak D match, TRBD1 (6 bases). Trimming stripped 0 bases from V and 7 bases from J, with 11 bases between. The CDR3 sequence is 15 residues long. CDR1 SGHRS and CDR2 YFSETQ come from the germline V gene. CDR3 DNA sequence: TGCGCCAGCAGCTTGGCAGGGGCCGACAATTCACCCCTCCACTTT. As protein: CASSLAGADNSPLHF.

The chain joins TRBV30 to TRBJ1-2, with no clear D. This CDR3 has 13 residues. Trimming shortened V by 0 bases and J by 4 bases, and 9 bases separated the two germline ends. From germline, CDR1 is GTSNPN and CDR2 SVGIG (reference sequence). CDR3 residues: CAWSVKEGYGYTF. The CDR3 DNA reads TGTGCCTGGAGTGTTAAGGAGGGCTATGGCTACACCTTC.

The rearrangement joins TRBV7-2 to TRBJ2-3; 7 nucleotides agree with TRBD2. The CDR3 contains 15 residues. The germline gives CDR1 SGHTA, CDR2 FQGNSA. V shed 4 bases and J 5 bases; nucleotides not matched to a gene: 9. The CDR3 nucleotides read TGTGCCAGCAGCTGGCAGGGAGGGCCGCAAGATACGCAGTATTTT. It yields the protein CASSWQGGPQDTQYF.

The chain links TRBV29-1 to TRBJ1-5; maybe TRBD1 (6 bases). Germline lookup yields CDR1 SQVTM and CDR2 ANQGSEA. The CDR3 runs to 13 residues. V dropped 5 bases and J dropped 1 base, with 9 bases sitting between them. CDR3 nucleotides: TGCAGCGTTTTGGACAGAAGCAATCAGCCCCAGCATTTT. It codes for CSVLDRSNQPQHF.

V usage is TRBV2 and J usage is TRBJ1-2; D uncertain. The CDR3 has 11 amino acids. The germline V gene has CDR1 SNHLY and CDR2 FYNNEI. Trimming cost V 7 bases and J 3 bases, with 6 bases left between them. The CDR3: CASNTDYGYTF. The CDR3 DNA reads TGTGCCAGCAATACAGACTATGGCTACACCTTC.

The chain recombines TRBV7-2 with TRBJ2-1, with D possibly being TRBD2 (6 bases). The CDR3 runs to 17 residues. Germline loops: CDR1 SGHTA, CDR2 FQGNSA. Trimming took off 5 bases at V and 1 base at J, with 18 bases between the two ends. The CDR3 region has the DNA TGTGCCAGCAGCCCCGAAGGGACTGGTGGTTCCTACAATGAGCAGTTCTTC. Translation gives CASSPEGTGGSYNEQFF.

This chain connects TRBV5-4 to TRBJ2-5; unclear D gene. The CDR3 is 13 residues long. Trimming took 3 bases from V and 1 from J, leaving 7 bases between them. Per germline, CDR1 SGHNT and CDR2 YYREEE (reference sequence). CDR3 protein: CASSSRAQETQYF. The CDR3 coding sequence is TGTGCCAGCAGCTCCCGAGCCCAAGAGACCCAGTACTTC.

This CDR3 reads CASSPQRESYEQYF. CDR3 nucleotide sequence: TGTGCCAGCAGCCCACAGCGGGAGAGCTACGAGCAGTACTTC. The rearrangement joins TRBV7-2 to TRBJ2-7; 8 bases match TRBD2. Trimming cost V 5 bases and J 3 bases; bases outside gene matches: 6. CDR1 is SGHTA and CDR2 is FQGNSA in the germline V gene. This CDR3 is built from 14 residues.

This clone was picked up one time. The V call is TRBV5-1, the J call TRBJ1-5, with D unclear. Trimming left V 0 bases short and J 4 bases short, with 14 bases between. Germline lookup yields CDR1 SGHRS and CDR2 YFSETQ. CDR3 length: 16 residues. The CDR3 bases are TGCGCCAGCAGCTTGGAACCGGGGATTCGGAATCAGCCCCAGCATTTT. Translating gives CASSLEPGIRNQPQHF. Drawing the rest from reference TRBV5-1 and TRBJ1-5, the complete variable domain is KAGVTQTPRYLIKTRGQQVTLSCSPISGHRSVSWYQQTPGQGLQFLFEYFSETQRNKGNFPGRFSGRQFSNSRSEMNVSTLELGDSALYLCASSLEPGIRNQPQHFGDGTRLSIL.